Below, 32 T cell receptor beta chains from the same sample are listed, as sequenced in a study of blood T cell repertoires in COVID-19. Produced via immunoSEQ multiplex PCR; TCRdb's table is partial and in-frame only. The data hold about 250,000 clones, with 85% to 95% observed a single time. The sample comprised PBMCs or T cells enriched from blood (not recorded which). All receptors derive from a woman younger than 30 who had recovered from COVID-19.

The chain has TRBV3-1 (or the pseudogene TRBV3-2) and TRBJ2-3; no clear D gene. Trimming shortened V by 4 bases and J by 1 base, and 12 bases separated the two germline ends. The CDR3 covers 15 residues. Germline V gene lookup returns CDR1 LGHDT and CDR2 YNNKEL (reference sequence). This CDR3 reads CASSPHPQGTDTQYF. The DNA of the CDR3 is TGTGCCAGCAGCCCCCACCCCCAGGGCACAGATACGCAGTATTTT.

This clone was detected only once. The chain employs TRBV4-2 and TRBJ2-3; 8 bases are shared with TRBD2. The germline V gene encodes CDR1 LGHNA and CDR2 YNFKEQ. Trimming cost V 0 bases and J 3 bases; bases outside gene matches: 8. The CDR3 runs 17 residues. The CDR3 nucleotides read TGTGCCAGCAGCCAAGATGTTTTCACGGGAGGGACAGATACGCAGTATTTT. Translation: CASSQDVFTGGTDTQYF.

This chain connects TRBV19 to TRBJ1-1, with D hard to call. The germline V and J ends were trimmed by 4 bases and 7 bases, with 7 bases remaining between them. Germline V CDR1 and CDR2: LNHDA, SQIVND (reference sequence). The CDR3 is 11 amino acids. Here the CDR3 reads CASSSRVEAFF. Written as DNA, the CDR3 is TGTGCCAGTAGTAGTAGAGTTGAAGCTTTCTTT.

This clone appeared once. The V call is TRBV5-4, the J call TRBJ1-2, with D uncertain. Germline V lookup: CDR1 SGHNT, CDR2 YYREEE (reference sequence). V was pared by 4 bases and J by 8 bases, with 12 bases between. The CDR3 extends over 12 amino acids. CDR3 residues: CASSPLAGGYTF. The CDR3 DNA follows: TGTGCCAGCAGCCCCTTAGCGGGGGGCTACACCTTC.

The chain couples TRBV28 to TRBJ2-4; tentative D call: TRBD2 (6 bases). Germline loops: CDR1 MDHEN, CDR2 SYDVKM. The length of the CDR3 is 13 residues. V lost 8 bases and J 6 bases, leaving 14 bases between the germline ends. The DNA for the CDR3 is TGTGCCAGCTTAATGAGGGGAGGAAACATTCAGTACTTC. Its translation: CASLMRGGNIQYF.

The V and J genes are TRBV12-3 or TRBV12-4 and TRBJ1-2; 8 bases agree with TRBD1. With V trimmed by 2 bases and J by 8 bases, 4 bases remained unmatched. The CDR3 is made up of 13 amino acids. The CDR3 protein is CASSLPTGGGYTF. CDR3 in DNA: TGTGCCAGCAGTTTACCTACAGGGGGAGGCTACACCTTC.

V gene TRBV11-2 combines with J gene TRBJ2-1, with 11 bases identical to TRBD2. V was clipped by 0 bases and J by 7 bases; unmatched bases: 14. CDR1 SGHAT and CDR2 FQNNGV come from the germline V gene. The CDR3 covers 19 residues. DNA for the CDR3: TGTGCCAGCAGCTTAGAAGCCGCTAGCGGGAGGTCAATTAGGAATGAGCAGTTCTTC. Translation: CASSLEAASGRSIRNEQFF.

This clone was recorded once. V usage is TRBV6-4 and J usage is TRBJ1-2; the D gene is possibly TRBD1 (6 bases). Germline loops: CDR1 MRHNA, CDR2 SNTAGT. The CDR3 is 13 residues long. The V gene lost 3 bases and the J gene lost 7 bases, with 12 bases spanning the gap. The CDR3 spells CASSESQGLGYTF. The CDR3 DNA reads TGTGCCAGCAGTGAAAGTCAGGGGCTTGGCTACACCTTC.

The V and J genes are TRBV2 and TRBJ1-3; unclear D gene. CDR3 size: 12 residues. CDR1 SNHLY and CDR2 FYNNEI come from the germline V gene. Trimming removed 7 bases at V and 8 bases at J, with 12 bases between. The CDR3 DNA reads TGTGCCAGCACCGGGGAGCGGGACACCATATATTTT. It translates to CASTGERDTIYF.

This clone was seen once. V and J are TRBV7-2 and TRBJ2-5; 11 bases fit TRBD2. This CDR3 is 15 amino acids long. CDR1 and CDR2 from the germline V gene are SGHTA and FQGNSA. V shed 3 bases and J 5 bases; nucleotides not matched to a gene: 5. Here the CDR3 reads CASSFIAGGPETQYF. The CDR3 coding sequence is TGTGCCAGCAGCTTCATAGCGGGGGGGCCGGAGACCCAGTACTTC.

The chain links TRBV6-4 to TRBJ2-2; 7 bases fit TRBD1. The CDR3 spans 17 residues. Losses at the gene ends were 4 bases for V and 1 base for J; bases not matched to a gene: 9. From germline, CDR1 is MRHNA and CDR2 SNTAGT. CDR3 residues: CASSVRFGQENTGELFF. Written as DNA, the CDR3 is TGTGCCAGCAGTGTCCGCTTTGGACAGGAGAACACCGGGGAGCTGTTTTTT.

This chain uses TRBV7-6 with TRBJ2-7; 8 nucleotides line up with TRBD1. Germline-derived CDR1 and CDR2 are SGHVS and FNYEAQ. The CDR3 sequence is 16 residues long. J was trimmed by 2 bases and V by 7 bases; bases with no gene match: 13. DNA of the CDR3: TGTGCCAGCAACATGTACGGCGGGACAGGACCCTACGAGCAGTACTTC. This encodes CASNMYGGTGPYEQYF.

The chain has TRBV19 and TRBJ2-7; possibly TRBD2 for D (5 bases). CDR1 and CDR2 (germline): LNHDA, SQIVND (reference sequence). The CDR3 length is 15 residues. Trimming pared 5 bases from V and 6 bases from J, leaving 20 bases between. The CDR3 is CASSLGIRPEGEQYF. The CDR3 DNA sequence: TGTGCCAGTAGTCTAGGGATCCGGCCCGAGGGCGAGCAGTACTTC.

The chain links TRBV5-4 to TRBJ1-3, with D maybe TRBD1 (6 bases). The ends were cut back, 4 bases at V and 2 bases at J, with 19 bases in the middle. The germline V gene encodes CDR1 SGHNT and CDR2 YYREEE (reference sequence). CDR3 length: 17 amino acids. CDR3 protein: CASSQRLDSNAGNTIYF. The CDR3 DNA reads TGTGCCAGCAGCCAGCGATTGGACAGCAACGCTGGAAACACCATATATTTT. The entire variable domain, with the rest obtained from reference TRBV5-4 and TRBJ1-3, is as follows: ETGVTQSPTHLIKTRGQQVTLRCSSQSGHNTVSWYQQALGQGPQFIFQYYREEENGRGNFPPRFSGLQFPNYSSELNVNALELDDSALYLCASSQRLDSNAGNTIYFGEGSWLTVV.

The chain is built from TRBV11-1 and TRBJ2-7; weak D call: TRBD2 (6 bases). The V and J ends lost 5 bases and 2 bases respectively, with 16 bases between them. This CDR3 region has 15 residues. Per the germline V gene, CDR1 is SGHAT and CDR2 is FQDESV (reference sequence). The CDR3 protein is CASSPKGKRAYEQYF. The CDR3 DNA reads as TGTGCCAGCAGCCCGAAAGGAAAGCGGGCCTACGAGCAGTACTTC.

V usage is TRBV13 and J usage is TRBJ2-3; 7 nucleotides agree with TRBD1. V trimming: 4 bases; J trimming: 0 bases; junction bases outside the gene matches: 1. CDR1 PRHDT and CDR2 FYEKMQ come from the germline V gene (reference sequence). CDR3 size: 14 residues. The CDR3 DNA reads TGTGCCAGCAGCTCGGGACAGAGCACAGATACGCAGTATTTT. Translating gives CASSSGQSTDTQYF.

The J gene is TRBJ2-2, the V gene TRBV7-9; TRBD1 aligns across 8 bases. The CDR3 sequence is 15 residues long. Trimming took 5 bases from V and 3 from J; bases not matched to a gene: 5. CDR1 is SEHNR and CDR2 is FQNEAQ in the germline V gene (reference sequence). CDR3 region: CASSLDRVDTGELFF. CDR3 in DNA: TGTGCCAGCAGCCTGGACAGGGTGGACACCGGGGAGCTGTTTTTT.

The chain employs TRBV12-5 and TRBJ2-1; the match to TRBD2 covers 10 bases. Trimming cost V 4 bases and J 3 bases; bases outside gene matches: 3. There are 15 residues in the CDR3. The germline CDR1 and CDR2 sequences are LGHNT and FRNRAP. The CDR3 coding sequence is TGTGCTAGTGGTTCTAGCGGGGGCCACTACAATGAGCAGTTCTTC. This codes for CASGSSGGHYNEQFF. The full variable domain, rest sourced from reference TRBV12-5 and TRBJ2-1, is DARVTQTPRHKVTEMGQEVTMRCQPILGHNTVFWYRQTMMQGLELLAYFRNRAPLDDSGMPKDRFSAEMPDATLATLKIQPSEPRDSAVYFCASGSSGGHYNEQFFGPGTRLTVL.

The chain carries TRBV27 and TRBJ2-3; D is perhaps TRBD2 (6 bases). CDR1 is MNHEY and CDR2 is SMNVEV in the germline V gene (reference sequence). The CDR3 length is 16 residues. The ends were cut back, 5 bases at V and 4 bases at J, with 19 bases in the middle. The CDR3 region has the DNA TGTGCCAGCAGTCGCCGACTAGACGTAATGCCAGATACGCAGTATTTT. Residues: CASSRRLDVMPDTQYF.

The gene calls are TRBV19 and TRBJ1-4; 9 bases are shared with TRBD1. Germline V gives CDR1 LNHDA, CDR2 SQIVND (reference sequence). This CDR3 has 14 residues. Trimming cost V 1 base and J 8 bases; bases outside gene matches: 2. In DNA form, the CDR3 reads TGTGCCAGTAGTATAGGGGGACAGGGAGAAAAACTGTTTTTT. It specifies CASSIGGQGEKLFF.

The rearrangement uses TRBV24-1 and TRBJ2-3; 8 bases agree with TRBD1. Germline CDR1 and CDR2: KGHDR and SFDVKD. The CDR3 has 13 amino acids. V was pared by 4 bases and J by 5 bases, with 1 base of the junction left unmatched. This CDR3 is CATSEQGVDTQYF. In nucleotides, the CDR3 is TGTGCCACCAGTGAACAGGGGGTAGATACGCAGTATTTT.

The chain joins TRBV7-3 to TRBJ2-1; 7 bases are a match to TRBD2. Germline V gene lookup returns CDR1 SGHTA and CDR2 FQGTGA. J gave up 1 base and V 6 bases, and 9 bases lay outside the gene matches. This CDR3 has 16 amino acids. The CDR3 DNA reads as TGTGCCAGCAGTCCCAGTCTAGCGGTTTCCTACAATGAGCAGTTCTTC. It yields the protein CASSPSLAVSYNEQFF.

The chain carries TRBV4-1 and TRBJ1-2, with D possibly matching TRBD1 (6 bases). CDR3 length: 17 amino acids. Germline V lookup: CDR1 MGHRA, CDR2 YSYEKL. The V end was cut by 1 base, the J end by 4 bases, with 19 bases between. The CDR3 nucleotides read TGCGCCAGCAGCCAAGGTCAGGGGTGGCGATTGAGCTATGGCTACACCTTC. Residues: CASSQGQGWRLSYGYTF.

This clone appeared a single time. V and J are TRBV7-2 and TRBJ2-7; a possible D gene is TRBD2 (5 bases). Germline-derived CDR1 and CDR2 are SGHTA and FQGNSA. V was trimmed by 2 bases and J by 5 bases, leaving 16 bases between them. The CDR3 spans 15 residues. The CDR3 DNA sequence: TGTGCCAGCAGCTTATCCATACAGAGGGCTAACGAGCAGTACTTC. Protein sequence: CASSLSIQRANEQYF.

The chain is built from TRBV5-4 and TRBJ2-3; 8 bases match TRBD1. Germline CDR1 SGHNT, CDR2 YYREEE (reference sequence). V gave up 4 bases and J gave up 5 bases; unmatched junction bases: 6. The CDR3 loop spans 14 amino acids. CDR3 sequence: CASSPDRDKDTQYF. DNA of the CDR3: TGTGCCAGCAGCCCGGACAGGGACAAAGATACGCAGTATTTT.

This CDR3 reads CASSSTSGRANTGELFF. As DNA, the CDR3 is TGTGCCAGCAGCTCGACTAGCGGGAGGGCAAACACCGGGGAGCTGTTTTTT. The rearrangement uses TRBV6-2 or TRBV6-3 and TRBJ2-2; the match to TRBD2 covers 14 bases. V shed 6 bases and J 2 bases; nucleotides not matched to a gene: 5. The V gene's germline CDR1 is MNHEY and CDR2 SVGEGT. The CDR3 contains 17 residues.

The V call is TRBV7-8, the J call TRBJ2-3; 12 bases line up with TRBD2. The trim removed 5 bases at V and 2 bases at J, leaving 11 bases unmatched. This CDR3 region has 18 residues. Per the germline V gene, CDR1 is SGHVS and CDR2 is FQNEAQ. This CDR3 is CASSPQNRLAGVTDTQYF. CDR3 DNA: TGTGCCAGCAGCCCCCAAAATCGACTAGCGGGGGTCACAGATACGCAGTATTTT.

The chain employs TRBV4-1 and TRBJ2-1; tentatively, D is TRBD2 (6 bases). Trimming stripped 3 bases from V and 8 bases from J, with 14 bases between. This CDR3 has 14 residues. Germline CDR1 and CDR2: MGHRA and YSYEKL. The CDR3 bases are TGCGCCAGCAGCCAGGGGGGTCCCCGGCATGAGCAGTTCTTC. Encoded protein: CASSQGGPRHEQFF.

The gene calls are TRBV18 and TRBJ2-7; a weak D match, TRBD1 (5 bases). Looked up from germline, CDR1 is KGHSH and CDR2 is LQKENI. The V and J ends lost 3 bases and 0 bases respectively, with 9 bases between them. CDR3 size: 14 residues. CDR3 loop: CASSPDSSSYEQYF. CDR3 DNA sequence: TGTGCCAGCTCACCCGACAGTAGCTCCTACGAGCAGTACTTC.

The chain is built from TRBV7-2 and TRBJ1-4; TRBD1 is a possible D gene (5 bases). The V gene lost 4 bases and the J gene lost 3 bases, with 12 bases spanning the gap. CDR1 is SGHTA, CDR2 FQGNSA, per germline. The CDR3 totals 15 residues. CDR3 loop: CASSSRAGANEKLFF. The CDR3, as DNA: TGTGCCAGCAGCTCAAGGGCGGGGGCTAATGAAAAACTGTTTTTT.

The CDR3 DNA reads as TGTGCCAGCCGCTTGGGGTCCGAGGGTGACACTGAAGCTTTCTTT. It is translated as CASRLGSEGDTEAFF. J is TRBJ1-1 and V is TRBV28, with D uncertain. Trimming stripped 8 bases from V and 3 bases from J, with 19 bases between. The CDR3 is 15 residues long. CDR1 is MDHEN, CDR2 SYDVKM, per germline. Filled out from reference TRBV28 and TRBJ1-1, the complete variable domain reads DVKVTQSSRYLVKRTGEKVFLECVQDMDHENMFWYRQDPGLGLRLIYFSYDVKMKEKGDIPEGYSVSREKKERFSLILESASTNQTSMYLCASRLGSEGDTEAFFGQGTRLTVV.

The CDR3 region has the DNA TGTGCCAGCAGCTTAAGCCCGGGACAGCCCAATGAGCAGTTCTTC. Amino acid sequence: CASSLSPGQPNEQFF. This chain links TRBV7-2 with TRBJ2-1; TRBD1 agrees at 7 bases. CDR3 length: 15 amino acids. Germline V CDR1 and CDR2: SGHTA, FQGNSA. J was trimmed by 6 bases and V by 2 bases; bases with no gene match: 7. The variable domain in full, completed from reference TRBV7-2 and TRBJ2-1, reads GAGVSQSPSNKVTEKGKDVELRCDPISGHTALYWYRQSLGQGLEFLIYFQGNSAPDKSGLPSDRFSAERTGGSVSTLTIQRTQQEDSAVYLCASSLSPGQPNEQFFGPGTRLTVL.